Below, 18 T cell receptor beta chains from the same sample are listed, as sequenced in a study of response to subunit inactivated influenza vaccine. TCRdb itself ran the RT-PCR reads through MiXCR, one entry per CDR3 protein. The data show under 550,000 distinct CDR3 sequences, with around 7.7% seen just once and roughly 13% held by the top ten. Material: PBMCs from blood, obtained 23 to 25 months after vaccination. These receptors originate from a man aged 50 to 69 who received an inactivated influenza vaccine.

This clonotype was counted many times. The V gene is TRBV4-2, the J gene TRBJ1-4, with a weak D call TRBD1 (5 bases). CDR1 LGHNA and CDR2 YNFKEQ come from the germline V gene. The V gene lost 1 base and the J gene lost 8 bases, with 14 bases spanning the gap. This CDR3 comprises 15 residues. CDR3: CASSQGDGVQEKLFF. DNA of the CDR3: TGTGCCAGCAGCCAAGGGGACGGTGTTCAAGAAAAACTGTTTTTT.

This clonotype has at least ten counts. The CDR3 region is CASSYGRQRMSDEQFF. The CDR3 DNA is TGTGCCAGCAGTTACGGGCGACAGAGAATGAGTGATGAGCAGTTCTTC. The J gene is TRBJ2-1, the V gene TRBV6-5, with a tentative D call TRBD1 (5 bases). The CDR3 length is 16 residues. Germline V CDR1 and CDR2: MNHEY, SVGAGI. The ends were cut back, 2 bases at V and 8 bases at J, with 19 bases in the middle.

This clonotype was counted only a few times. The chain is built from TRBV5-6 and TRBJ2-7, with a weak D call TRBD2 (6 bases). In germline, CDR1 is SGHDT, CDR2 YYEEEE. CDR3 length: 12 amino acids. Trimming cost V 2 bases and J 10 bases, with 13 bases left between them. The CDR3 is CASSLSSGVQYF. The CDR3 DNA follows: TGTGCCAGCAGCTTAAGTAGCGGTGTTCAGTACTTC.

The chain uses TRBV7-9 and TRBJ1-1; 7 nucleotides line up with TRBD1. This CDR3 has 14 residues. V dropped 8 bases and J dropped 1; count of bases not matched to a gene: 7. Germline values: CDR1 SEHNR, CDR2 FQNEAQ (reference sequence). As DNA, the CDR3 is TGTGCCAGCCTGGGAGGGACAGCGAACACTGAAGCTTTCTTT. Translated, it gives CASLGGTANTEAFF.

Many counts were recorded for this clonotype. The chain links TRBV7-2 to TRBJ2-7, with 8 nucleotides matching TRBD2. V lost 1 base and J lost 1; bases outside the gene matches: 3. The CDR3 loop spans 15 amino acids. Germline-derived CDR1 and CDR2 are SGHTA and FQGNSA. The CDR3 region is CASSLGLAFSYEQYF. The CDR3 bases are TGTGCCAGCAGCTTAGGACTAGCGTTTTCCTACGAGCAGTACTTC.

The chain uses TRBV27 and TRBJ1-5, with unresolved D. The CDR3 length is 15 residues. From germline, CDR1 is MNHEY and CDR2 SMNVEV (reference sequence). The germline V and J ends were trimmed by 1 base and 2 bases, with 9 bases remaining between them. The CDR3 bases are TGTGCCAGCAGTTTATTTCCGGGTGGCAATCAGCCCCAGCATTTT. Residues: CASSLFPGGNQPQHF.

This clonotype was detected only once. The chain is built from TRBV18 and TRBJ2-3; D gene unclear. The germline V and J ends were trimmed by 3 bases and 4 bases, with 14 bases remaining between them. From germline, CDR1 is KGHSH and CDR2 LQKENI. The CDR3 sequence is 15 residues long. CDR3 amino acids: CASSPIHDRPDTQYF. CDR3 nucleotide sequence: TGTGCCAGCTCACCCATTCATGATAGACCAGATACGCAGTATTTT. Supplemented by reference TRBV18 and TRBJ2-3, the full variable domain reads NAGVMQNPRHLVRRRGQEARLRCSPMKGHSHVYWYRQLPEEGLKFMVYLQKENIIDESGMPKERFSAEFPKEGPSILRIQQVVRGDSAAYFCASSPIHDRPDTQYFGPGTRLTVL.

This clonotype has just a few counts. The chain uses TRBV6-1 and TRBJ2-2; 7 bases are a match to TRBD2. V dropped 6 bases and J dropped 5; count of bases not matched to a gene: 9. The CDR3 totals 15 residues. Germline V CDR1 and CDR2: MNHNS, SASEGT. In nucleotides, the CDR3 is TGTGCCAGCAGGGCAGCAGTTAGCGGGACCGGGGAGCTGTTTTTT. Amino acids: CASRAAVSGTGELFF.

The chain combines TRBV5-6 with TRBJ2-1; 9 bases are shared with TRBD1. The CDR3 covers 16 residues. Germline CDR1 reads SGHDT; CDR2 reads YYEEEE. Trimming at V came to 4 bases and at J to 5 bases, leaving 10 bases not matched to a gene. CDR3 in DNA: TGTGCCAGCAGCAAAGTACAGGGGGCCTTTAACAATGAGCAGTTCTTC. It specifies CASSKVQGAFNNEQFF.

The CDR3 DNA sequence: TGTGCCAGCAGGCGGACAGGGGGCACAGACATTCAGTACTTC. Protein sequence: CASRRTGGTDIQYF. The chain joins TRBV12-3 or TRBV12-4 to TRBJ2-4, with 11 bases identical to TRBD1. The junction had 6 bases not matched to a gene; V was cut back by 6 bases and J by 8 bases. The CDR3 has 14 residues.

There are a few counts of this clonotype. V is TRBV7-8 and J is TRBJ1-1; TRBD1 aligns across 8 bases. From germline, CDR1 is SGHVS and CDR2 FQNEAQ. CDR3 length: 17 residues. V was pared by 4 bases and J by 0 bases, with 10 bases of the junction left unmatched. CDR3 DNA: TGTGCCAGCAGCTACGGCTTGACAGGGGCGGTGAACACTGAAGCTTTCTTT. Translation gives CASSYGLTGAVNTEAFF.

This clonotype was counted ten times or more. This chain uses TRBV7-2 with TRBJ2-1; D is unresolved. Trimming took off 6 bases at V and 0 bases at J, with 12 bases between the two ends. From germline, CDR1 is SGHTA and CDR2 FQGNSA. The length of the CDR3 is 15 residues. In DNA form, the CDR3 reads TGTGCCAGCAGATTGGACGTGAGCTCCTACAATGAGCAGTTCTTC. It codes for CASRLDVSSYNEQFF.

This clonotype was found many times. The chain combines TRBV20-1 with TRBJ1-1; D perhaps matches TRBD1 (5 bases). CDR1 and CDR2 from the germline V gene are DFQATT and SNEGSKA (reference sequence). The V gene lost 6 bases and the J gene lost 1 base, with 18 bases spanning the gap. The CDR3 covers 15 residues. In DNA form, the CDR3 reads TGCAGTGCAAAGTTCTCGACAGCGGGGAACACTGAAGCTTTCTTT. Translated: CSAKFSTAGNTEAFF.

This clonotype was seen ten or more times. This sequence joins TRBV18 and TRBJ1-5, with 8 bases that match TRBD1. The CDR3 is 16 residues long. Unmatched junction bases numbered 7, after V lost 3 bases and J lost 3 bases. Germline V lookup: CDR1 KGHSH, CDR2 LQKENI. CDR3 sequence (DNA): TGTGCCAGCTCACCTGGACAGGGTCCAACCAATCAGCCCCAGCATTTT. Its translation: CASSPGQGPTNQPQHF.

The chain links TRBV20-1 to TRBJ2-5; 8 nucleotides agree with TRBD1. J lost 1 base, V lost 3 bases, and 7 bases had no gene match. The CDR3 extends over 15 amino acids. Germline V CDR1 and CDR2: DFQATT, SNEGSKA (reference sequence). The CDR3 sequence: CSASPLDRAQETQYF. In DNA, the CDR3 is TGCAGTGCTAGTCCTTTGGACAGGGCCCAAGAGACCCAGTACTTC.

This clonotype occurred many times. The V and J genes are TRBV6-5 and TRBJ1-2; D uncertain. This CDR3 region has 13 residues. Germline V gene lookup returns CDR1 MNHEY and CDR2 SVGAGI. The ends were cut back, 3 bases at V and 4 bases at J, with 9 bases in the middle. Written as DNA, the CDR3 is TGTGCCAGCAGTTATACATCCGGCTATGGCTACACCTTC. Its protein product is CASSYTSGYGYTF.

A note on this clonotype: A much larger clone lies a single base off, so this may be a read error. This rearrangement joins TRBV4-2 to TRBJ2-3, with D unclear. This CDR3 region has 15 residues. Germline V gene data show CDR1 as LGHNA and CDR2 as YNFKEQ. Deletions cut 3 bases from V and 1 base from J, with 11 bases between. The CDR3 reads CASSQGCPGTDTQYF. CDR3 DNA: TGTGCCAGCAGCCAGGGCTGTCCCGGCACAGATACGCAGTATTTT.

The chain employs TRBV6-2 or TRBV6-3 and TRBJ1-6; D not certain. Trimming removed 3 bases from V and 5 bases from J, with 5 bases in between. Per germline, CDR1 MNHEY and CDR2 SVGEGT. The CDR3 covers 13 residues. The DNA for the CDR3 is TGTGCCAGCAGTTATGTGGATAATTCACCCCTCCACTTT. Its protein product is CASSYVDNSPLHF.